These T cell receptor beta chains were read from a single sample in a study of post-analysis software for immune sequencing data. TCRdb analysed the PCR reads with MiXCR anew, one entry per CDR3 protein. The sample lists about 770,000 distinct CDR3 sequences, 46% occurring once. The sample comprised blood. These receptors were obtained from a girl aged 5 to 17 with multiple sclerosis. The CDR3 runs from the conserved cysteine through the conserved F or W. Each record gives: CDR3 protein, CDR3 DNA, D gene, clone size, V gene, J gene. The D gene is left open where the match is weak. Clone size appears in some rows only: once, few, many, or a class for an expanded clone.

CDR3aa: CASSLWREYGYTF; CDR3nt: TGTGCCAGCAGCTTATGGAGGGAGTATGGCTACACCTTC; d_gene: .; abundance: .; v_gene: TRBV11-2; j_gene: TRBJ1-2
CDR3aa: CASSVEPGSNQPQHF; CDR3nt: TGTGCCAGCAGCGTAGAGCCAGGAAGCAATCAGCCCCAGCATTTT; d_gene: .; abundance: few; v_gene: TRBV9; j_gene: TRBJ1-5
CDR3aa: CASSVQTSGRRTDTQYF; CDR3nt: TGTGCCAGCAGCGTCCAGACTAGCGGGAGGCGCACAGATACGCAGTATTTT; d_gene: TRBD2; abundance: .; v_gene: TRBV9; j_gene: TRBJ2-3
CDR3aa: CAISGQGGTTYEQYF; CDR3nt: TGTGCCATCAGCGGACAGGGGGGGACGACCTACGAGCAGTACTTC; d_gene: TRBD1; abundance: few; v_gene: TRBV10-3; j_gene: TRBJ2-7
CDR3aa: CASSTGGPVDTQYF; CDR3nt: TGCGCCAGCAGCACAGGAGGGCCGGTAGATACGCAGTATTTT; d_gene: .; abundance: few; v_gene: TRBV5-1; j_gene: TRBJ2-3
CDR3aa: CASSGDNYEQYF; CDR3nt: TGTGCCAGCAGCGGGGACAACTACGAGCAGTACTTC; d_gene: .; abundance: .; v_gene: TRBV9; j_gene: TRBJ2-7
CDR3aa: CASSLHAAPVGETQYF; CDR3nt: TGTGCCAGCAGTTTACATGCAGCCCCGGTGGGGGAGACCCAGTACTTC; d_gene: .; abundance: .; v_gene: TRBV12-3/TRBV12-4; j_gene: TRBJ2-5
CDR3aa: CAISDSRESYNEQYF; CDR3nt: TGTGCCATCAGTGATTCTAGAGAGTCCTACAATGAGCAGTACTTC; d_gene: .; abundance: .; v_gene: TRBV10-3; j_gene: TRBJ2-7
CDR3aa: CASTGTSRYNEQFF; CDR3nt: TGTGCCAGCACCGGGACTTCCCGTTACAATGAGCAGTTCTTC; d_gene: .; abundance: .; v_gene: TRBV11-1; j_gene: TRBJ2-1
CDR3aa: CASSLRADPQETQYF; CDR3nt: TGTGCCAGCAGCTTGAGGGCGGACCCTCAAGAGACCCAGTACTTC; d_gene: .; abundance: few; v_gene: TRBV5-5; j_gene: TRBJ2-5
CDR3aa: CASSIKGEQFF; CDR3nt: TGTGCCAGCAGTATTAAGGGGGAGCAGTTCTTC; d_gene: .; abundance: .; v_gene: TRBV12-3/TRBV12-4; j_gene: TRBJ2-1
CDR3aa: CSARPSQYNEQFF; CDR3nt: TGCAGTGCTAGACCTAGCCAATACAATGAGCAGTTCTTC; d_gene: .; abundance: .; v_gene: TRBV20-1; j_gene: TRBJ2-1
CDR3aa: CASSLERGQEAYEQYF; CDR3nt: TGTGCCAGCAGTCTTGAGAGGGGACAGGAGGCCTACGAGCAGTACTTC; d_gene: TRBD1; abundance: few; v_gene: TRBV7-2; j_gene: TRBJ2-7
CDR3aa: CASKGLAGDTQYF; CDR3nt: TGTGCCAGCAAGGGACTAGCGGGAGATACGCAGTATTTT; d_gene: TRBD2; abundance: .; v_gene: TRBV6-1; j_gene: TRBJ2-3
CDR3aa: CASSYGAGYTF; CDR3nt: TGTGCCAGCAGTTACGGGGCTGGCTACACCTTC; d_gene: .; abundance: .; v_gene: TRBV6-2/TRBV6-3; j_gene: TRBJ1-2
CDR3aa: CASSSGTGNEKLFF; CDR3nt: TGTGCCAGCAGTTCCGGGACAGGGAATGAAAAACTGTTTTTT; d_gene: TRBD1; abundance: .; v_gene: TRBV12-3/TRBV12-4; j_gene: TRBJ1-4
CDR3aa: CASSPRAGSYNEQFF; CDR3nt: TGTGCCAGCAGCCCCCGGGCGGGCTCCTACAATGAGCAGTTCTTC; d_gene: .; abundance: few; v_gene: TRBV5-6; j_gene: TRBJ2-1
CDR3aa: CSADGGSSYNEQFF; CDR3nt: TGCAGTGCTGACGGGGGGAGCTCCTACAATGAGCAGTTCTTC; d_gene: TRBD2; abundance: few; v_gene: TRBV20-1; j_gene: TRBJ2-1
CDR3aa: CASSYGLIRGETQYF; CDR3nt: TGCGCCAGCAGCTACGGACTGATAAGGGGGGAGACCCAGTACTTC; d_gene: .; abundance: .; v_gene: TRBV5-1; j_gene: TRBJ2-5
CDR3aa: CSSSLGTSGFLAYEQYF; CDR3nt: TGCTCCAGCAGCTTAGGGACTAGCGGGTTTCTCGCCTACGAGCAGTACTTC; d_gene: TRBD2; abundance: .; v_gene: TRBV5-1; j_gene: TRBJ2-7
CDR3aa: CASSLAFGRANTEAFF; CDR3nt: TGCGCCAGCAGCTTGGCCTTCGGCAGGGCGAACACTGAAGCTTTCTTT; d_gene: .; abundance: .; v_gene: TRBV5-1; j_gene: TRBJ1-1
CDR3aa: CASRERAGGYNEQFF; CDR3nt: TGTGCCAGCAGGGAAAGGGCGGGAGGGTACAATGAGCAGTTCTTC; d_gene: TRBD2; abundance: .; v_gene: TRBV2; j_gene: TRBJ2-1
CDR3aa: CASSWVAGARNEQYF; CDR3nt: TGTGCCAGCAGTTGGGTAGCGGGAGCCAGAAATGAGCAGTACTTC; d_gene: TRBD2; abundance: .; v_gene: TRBV27; j_gene: TRBJ2-7
CDR3aa: CSAGLQGGTQYF; CDR3nt: TGCAGCGCAGGATTACAAGGAGGGACCCAGTACTTC; d_gene: .; abundance: .; v_gene: TRBV29-1; j_gene: TRBJ2-5
CDR3aa: CASSWTVAKNIQYF; CDR3nt: TGTGCCAGCTCGTGGACGGTAGCCAAAAACATTCAGTACTTC; d_gene: .; abundance: few; v_gene: TRBV6-2/TRBV6-3; j_gene: TRBJ2-4
CDR3aa: CASSETVTYEQYF; CDR3nt: TGTGCCAGCAGCGAGACAGTTACCTACGAGCAGTACTTC; d_gene: .; abundance: few; v_gene: TRBV7-2; j_gene: TRBJ2-7
CDR3aa: CASSLEWGTSGSPSTDTQYF; CDR3nt: TGTGCCAGCAGCTTAGAGTGGGGGACTAGCGGGAGCCCGAGCACAGATACGCAGTATTTT; d_gene: TRBD2; abundance: .; v_gene: TRBV7-2; j_gene: TRBJ2-3
CDR3aa: CASSLARELLWETQYF; CDR3nt: TGTGCCAGCAGCTTGGCCAGGGAACTCCTGTGGGAGACCCAGTACTTC; d_gene: .; abundance: .; v_gene: TRBV5-8; j_gene: TRBJ2-5
CDR3aa: CATSRKDGTYNEQFF; CDR3nt: TGTGCCACCAGCAGAAAAGACGGGACGTACAATGAGCAGTTCTTC; d_gene: .; abundance: few; v_gene: TRBV15; j_gene: TRBJ2-1
CDR3aa: CASSPGRGQAYNEQFF; CDR3nt: TGTGCCAGCAGCCCGGGACGGGGTCAAGCCTACAATGAGCAGTTCTTC; d_gene: .; abundance: .; v_gene: TRBV5-4; j_gene: TRBJ2-1
CDR3aa: CASSLDRRSYEQYF; CDR3nt: TGTGCCAGCAGCTTAGACAGGAGGTCCTACGAGCAGTACTTC; d_gene: .; abundance: few; v_gene: TRBV7-2; j_gene: TRBJ2-7
CDR3aa: CSAPRDSRNIQYF; CDR3nt: TGCAGTGCGCCCCGAGACTCGAGGAACATTCAGTACTTC; d_gene: .; abundance: .; v_gene: TRBV20-1; j_gene: TRBJ2-4
CDR3aa: CASGPGNTQYF; CDR3nt: TGTGCTAGTGGCCCCGGGAATACGCAGTATTTT; d_gene: .; abundance: few; v_gene: TRBV12-5; j_gene: TRBJ2-3
CDR3aa: CSAEYRGRDEQLMRKLFF; CDR3nt: TGCAGTGCGGAGTACAGGGGCAGGGACGAGCAACTAATGAGGAAACTGTTTTTT; d_gene: TRBD1; abundance: few; v_gene: TRBV20-1; j_gene: TRBJ1-4
CDR3aa: CASSLDALQGGGYTF; CDR3nt: TGTGCCAGCAGCTTAGACGCGTTGCAGGGCGGGGGCTACACCTTC; d_gene: .; abundance: .; v_gene: TRBV7-2; j_gene: TRBJ1-2
CDR3aa: CASSSRWASYEQYF; CDR3nt: TGTGCCAGCAGCTCCCGGTGGGCTTCCTACGAGCAGTACTTC; d_gene: .; abundance: .; v_gene: TRBV13; j_gene: TRBJ2-7
CDR3aa: CASSHRTFSSYNEQFF; CDR3nt: TGTGCCAGCAGCCATAGGACCTTCAGCTCCTACAATGAGCAGTTCTTC; d_gene: .; abundance: .; v_gene: TRBV13; j_gene: TRBJ2-1
CDR3aa: CASSRLVNTGELFF; CDR3nt: TGTGCCAGCAGCCGCCTAGTGAATACCGGGGAGCTGTTTTTT; d_gene: .; abundance: .; v_gene: TRBV11-3; j_gene: TRBJ2-2
CDR3aa: CSVERRLNTEAFF; CDR3nt: TGCAGCGTTGAGCGACGGCTGAACACTGAAGCTTTCTTT; d_gene: .; abundance: few; v_gene: TRBV29-1; j_gene: TRBJ1-1
CDR3aa: CASSKESPAAGQPQHF; CDR3nt: TGTGCCAGCAGCAAAGAGAGCCCCGCGGCGGGTCAGCCCCAGCATTTT; d_gene: .; abundance: .; v_gene: TRBV21-1; j_gene: TRBJ1-5
CDR3aa: CASSLMPGGVYGYTF; CDR3nt: TGTGCCAGCAGCTTAATGCCGGGGGGGGTCTATGGCTACACCTTC; d_gene: .; abundance: few; v_gene: TRBV7-2; j_gene: TRBJ1-2
CDR3aa: CASSQGLSPYEQYF; CDR3nt: TGTGCCAGCAGCCAAGGGCTGTCGCCCTACGAGCAGTACTTC; d_gene: .; abundance: .; v_gene: TRBV3-1; j_gene: TRBJ2-7